The present T cell receptor (beta chain) was sequenced within a study of OX40 agonist ivuxolimab in advanced cancers. Looking at the study overall: The patients received ivuxolimab by intravenous route every 2 weeks at 0.01 to 10 mg/kg. Study-level results: Nonresponders, in some cases, also had low normalized T-cell clonal expansion.

About this clone: Its matching antigen is unknown.

Libraries were prepared by immunoSEQ multiplex PCR; TCRdb keeps only in-frame clonotypes and omits some of them. The sample contains over 8,000 clones, about 87% of which appear only once. Blood got drawn at baseline, again on cycle 4 day 1, and then on cycle 7 day 1. The receptor's source is an adult with an advanced solid tumor such as melanoma, head and neck, liver or kidney cancer. Material: CD4+ or CD8+ T cells sorted from blood, obtained in a trial of the OX40 agonist ivuxolimab.

The DNA of the CDR3 is TGCAGCTTCGAGGGCCGTCCAAGCTCCTACAATGAGCAGTTCTTC. This translates into CSFEGRPSSYNEQFF. The J gene is TRBJ2-1, the V gene TRBV29-1; possibly TRBD2 for D (5 bases). Trimming removed 8 bases from V and 0 bases from J, with 17 bases in between. There are 15 residues in the CDR3. Per germline, CDR1 SQVTM and CDR2 ANQGSEA.